This T cell receptor beta chain is drawn from a study of identical twins. This clonotype was seen at least ten times. Antigen specificity is unknown. CDR3 length equals 15 residues. Unmatched junction bases numbered 13, after V lost 5 bases and J lost 7 bases. Healthy Caucasians alone served as donors. TCRdb re-called the 5' RACE reads with MiXCR, one entry per CDR3 protein. The sample gives 250,000 to 350,000 distinct CDR3 sequences, roughly 8.6% of which show up once; more than 2% is in the top ten. Overall study findings and caveats: Zero-insertion findings could be partly confounded by invariant cells (MAIT and iNKT cells). Weaker excess twin sharing was observed in beta out-of-frame sequences.

This sample was shared with a second study, whose subject was yellow fever vaccine responses in identical twins.

The genes are TRBV12-3 or TRBV12-4 and TRBJ2-5; 7 nucleotides agree with TRBD2. This sequence was found in a woman younger than 35 in good health. Source material: memory (CD45RO+) T cells sorted from blood. The CDR3 here is CASSPGTTREGTQYF. As DNA, the CDR3 is TGTGCCAGCAGTCCCGGGACCACAAGGGAGGGGACCCAGTACTTC.